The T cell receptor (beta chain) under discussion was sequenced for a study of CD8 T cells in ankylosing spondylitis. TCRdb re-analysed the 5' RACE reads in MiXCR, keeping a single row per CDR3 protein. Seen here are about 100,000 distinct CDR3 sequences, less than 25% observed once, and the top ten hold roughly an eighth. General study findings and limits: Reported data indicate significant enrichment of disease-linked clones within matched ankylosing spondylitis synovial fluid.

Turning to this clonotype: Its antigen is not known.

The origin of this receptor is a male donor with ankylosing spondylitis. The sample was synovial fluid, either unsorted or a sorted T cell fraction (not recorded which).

The chain's CDR3 is CASSFSGPSRKQYF. For the CDR3, the DNA is TGTGCCAGCAGCTTCTCCGGCCCCTCACGAAAGCAGTACTTC. This sequence joins TRBV11-1 and TRBJ2-7; D is undetermined. With 3 bases removed from V and 8 bases from J, the gap between germline ends came to 17 bases. Germline V gene lookup returns CDR1 SGHAT and CDR2 FQDESV (reference sequence). The CDR3 runs to 14 residues. Full variable domain (missing parts from reference TRBV11-1 and TRBJ2-7): EAEVAQSPRYKITEKSQAVAFWCDPISGHATLYWYRQILGQGPELLVQFQDESVVDDSQLPKDRFSAERLKGVDSTLKIQPAELGDSAMYLCASSFSGPSRKQYFGPGTRLTVT.